Reported below is one T cell receptor beta chain. Its target is unknown. Nominal health characterized the donors when sampled, though unrecorded immune exposures were likely. This specimen comes from a study of cytomegalovirus exposure and HLA in healthy donors. Study information: The roughly 120 million unique TCR beta sequences, from roughly 170 million T cells, were found by an earlier analysis.

Study-level results: Donors belonging to an Asian-associated ancestry cluster reportedly showed fewer N-insertions in productive TCRs than the roughly 700-donor mean, according to what a later analysis found.

CDR1 is SGDLS and CDR2 is YYNGEE in the germline V gene. The CDR3 sequence is 15 residues long. V lost 0 bases to trimming and J lost 4 bases, with 13 bases between them. 13 Jbeta primers and 60 Vbeta primers were used for the PCR. The assay was immunoSEQ multiplex PCR, and TCRdb's table has in-frame clones only and misses some. Of 150,000 to 200,000 clones in the sample, 81% were seen once. Sequencing was performed on PBMCs. The chain joins TRBV9 to TRBJ1-1; tentatively, D is TRBD1 (5 bases). This receptor was identified in a woman in her twenties or thirties in good health and CMV-seronegative. This CDR3 is CASSVEGRVGTEAFF. The CDR3 bases are TGTGCCAGCAGCGTAGAGGGCAGGGTGGGCACTGAAGCTTTCTTT. The whole variable domain, filled in from reference TRBV9 and TRBJ1-1, reads DSGVTQTPKHLITATGQRVTLRCSPRSGDLSVYWYQQSLDQGLQFLIQYYNGEERAKGNILERFSAQQFPDLHSELNLSSLELGDSALYFCASSVEGRVGTEAFFGQGTRLTVV.